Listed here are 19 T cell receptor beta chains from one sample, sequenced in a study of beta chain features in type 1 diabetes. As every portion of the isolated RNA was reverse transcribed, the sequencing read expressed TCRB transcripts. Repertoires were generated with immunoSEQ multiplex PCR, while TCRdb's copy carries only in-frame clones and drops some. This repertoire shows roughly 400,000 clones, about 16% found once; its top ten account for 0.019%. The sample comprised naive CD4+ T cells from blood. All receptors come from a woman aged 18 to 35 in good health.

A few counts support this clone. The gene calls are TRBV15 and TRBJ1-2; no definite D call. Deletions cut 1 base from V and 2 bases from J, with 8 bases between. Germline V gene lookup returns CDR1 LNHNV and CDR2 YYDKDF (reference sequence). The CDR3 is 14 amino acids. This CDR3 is CATSRGGRNYGYTF. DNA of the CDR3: TGTGCCACCAGCAGAGGAGGCAGAAACTATGGCTACACCTTC.

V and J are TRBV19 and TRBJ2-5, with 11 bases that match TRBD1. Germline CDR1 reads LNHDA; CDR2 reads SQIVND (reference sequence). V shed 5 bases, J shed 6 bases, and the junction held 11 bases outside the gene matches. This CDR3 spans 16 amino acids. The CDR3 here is CASSPGQGAASKTQYF. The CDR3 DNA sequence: TGTGCCAGTAGTCCCGGACAGGGGGCGGCGAGTAAGACCCAGTACTTC.

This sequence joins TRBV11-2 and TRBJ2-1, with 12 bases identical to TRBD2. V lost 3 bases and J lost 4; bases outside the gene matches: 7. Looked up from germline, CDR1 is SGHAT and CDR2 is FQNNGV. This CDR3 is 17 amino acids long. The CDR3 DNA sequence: TGTGCCAGCAGCTTTCGCCGACTAGCGGGAGAGTACAATGAGCAGTTCTTC. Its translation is CASSFRRLAGEYNEQFF. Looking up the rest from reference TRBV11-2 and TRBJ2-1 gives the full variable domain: EAGVAQSPRYKIIEKRQSVAFWCNPISGHATLYWYQQILGQGPKLLIQFQNNGVVDDSQLPKDRFSAERLKGVDSTLKIQPAKLEDSAVYLCASSFRRLAGEYNEQFFGPGTRLTVL.

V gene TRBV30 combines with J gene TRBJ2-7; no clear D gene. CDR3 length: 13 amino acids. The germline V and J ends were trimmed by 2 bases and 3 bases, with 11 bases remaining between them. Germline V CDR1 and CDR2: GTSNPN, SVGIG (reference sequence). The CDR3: CAWSYWRIYEQYF. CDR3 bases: TGTGCCTGGAGTTATTGGCGGATCTACGAGCAGTACTTC.

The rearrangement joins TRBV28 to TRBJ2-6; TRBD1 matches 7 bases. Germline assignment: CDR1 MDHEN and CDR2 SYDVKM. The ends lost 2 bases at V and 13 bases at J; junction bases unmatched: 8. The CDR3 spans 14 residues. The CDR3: CASSLRQGRWVLTF. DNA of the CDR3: TGTGCCAGCAGTTTACGACAGGGCCGTTGGGTCCTGACTTTC.

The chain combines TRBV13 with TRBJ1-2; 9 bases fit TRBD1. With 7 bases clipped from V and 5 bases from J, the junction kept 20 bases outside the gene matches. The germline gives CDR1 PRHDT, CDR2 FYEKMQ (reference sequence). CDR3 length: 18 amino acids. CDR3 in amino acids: CASTTLLWGDRATYGYTF. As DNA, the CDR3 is TGTGCCAGCACCACTCTTCTTTGGGGGGACAGGGCAACATATGGCTACACCTTC.

The CDR3, as DNA: TGTGCCAGCAGCGCGACTAGCGGGGCTATCAATGAGCAGTTCTTC. Translated, it gives CASSATSGAINEQFF. V and J are TRBV6-4 and TRBJ2-1, with TRBD2 identical over 11 bases. Trimming took 6 bases from V and 6 from J; bases not matched to a gene: 7. This CDR3 region has 15 residues. Germline CDR1 reads MRHNA; CDR2 reads SNTAGT.

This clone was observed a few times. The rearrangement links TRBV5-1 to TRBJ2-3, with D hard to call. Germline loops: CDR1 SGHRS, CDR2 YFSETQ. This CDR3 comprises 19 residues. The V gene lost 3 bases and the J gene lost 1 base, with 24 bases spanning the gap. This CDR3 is CASSSPRNRLTKGTDTQYF. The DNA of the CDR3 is TGCGCCAGCAGCTCACCTAGGAACCGCCTTACAAAGGGCACAGATACGCAGTATTTT.

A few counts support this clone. CDR3 sequence: CASSVGSPSMYEQFF. The CDR3 DNA follows: TGTGCCAGCAGCGTAGGATCTCCTAGCATGTATGAGCAGTTCTTC. This chain uses TRBV9 with TRBJ2-1; perhaps TRBD2 as D (5 bases). CDR3 length equals 15 residues. Germline-derived CDR1 and CDR2 are SGDLS and YYNGEE. V lost 0 bases and J 8 bases, leaving 15 bases between the germline ends.

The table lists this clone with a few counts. The CDR3, as DNA: TGTGCCAGCTCACCACCTGGAAGGGGGGGGTACGAGCAGTACTTC. Encoded protein: CASSPPGRGGYEQYF. The rearrangement links TRBV18 to TRBJ2-7, with D possibly matching TRBD2 (7 bases). With 0 bases removed from V and 4 bases from J, the gap between germline ends came to 13 bases. This CDR3 is built from 15 residues. CDR1 is KGHSH and CDR2 is LQKENI in the germline V gene.

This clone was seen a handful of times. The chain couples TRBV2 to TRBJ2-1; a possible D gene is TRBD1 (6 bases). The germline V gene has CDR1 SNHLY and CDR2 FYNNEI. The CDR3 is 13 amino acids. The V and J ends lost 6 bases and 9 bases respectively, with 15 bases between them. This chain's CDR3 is CASRETGQGEQFF. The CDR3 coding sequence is TGTGCCAGCAGGGAGACAGGCCAAGGTGAGCAGTTCTTC.

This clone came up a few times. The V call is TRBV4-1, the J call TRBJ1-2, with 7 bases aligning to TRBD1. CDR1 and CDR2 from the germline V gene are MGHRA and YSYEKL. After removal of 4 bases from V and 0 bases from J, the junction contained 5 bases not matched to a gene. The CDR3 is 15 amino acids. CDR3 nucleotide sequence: TGCGCCAGCAGCCCCTACGACAGGGCTAACTATGGCTACACCTTC. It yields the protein CASSPYDRANYGYTF.

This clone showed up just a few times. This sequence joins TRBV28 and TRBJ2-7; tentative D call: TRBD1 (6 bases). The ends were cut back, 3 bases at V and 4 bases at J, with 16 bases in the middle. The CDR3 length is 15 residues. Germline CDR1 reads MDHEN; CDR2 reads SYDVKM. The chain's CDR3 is CASSFITGWNYEQYF. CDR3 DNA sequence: TGTGCCAGCAGTTTTATAACAGGGTGGAATTACGAGCAGTACTTC.

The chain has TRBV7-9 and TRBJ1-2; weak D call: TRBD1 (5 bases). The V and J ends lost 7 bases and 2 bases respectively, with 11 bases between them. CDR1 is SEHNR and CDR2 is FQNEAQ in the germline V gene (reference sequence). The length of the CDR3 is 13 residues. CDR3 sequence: CASNPRGNYGYTF. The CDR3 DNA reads TGTGCCAGCAACCCCCGGGGGAACTATGGCTACACCTTC.

DNA of the CDR3: TGCAGCGTCAAAGACAGGGGGCTTTTTCTGGAGCAGTTCTTC. It yields the protein CSVKDRGLFLEQFF. V gene TRBV29-1 combines with J gene TRBJ2-1, with 10 bases lining up with TRBD1. Germline V gene lookup returns CDR1 SQVTM and CDR2 ANQGSEA. This CDR3 contains 14 residues. The junction had 12 bases not matched to a gene; V was cut back by 6 bases and J by 10 bases.

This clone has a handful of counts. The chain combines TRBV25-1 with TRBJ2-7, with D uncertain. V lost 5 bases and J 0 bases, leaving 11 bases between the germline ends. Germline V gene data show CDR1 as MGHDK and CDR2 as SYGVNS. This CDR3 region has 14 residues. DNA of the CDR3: TGTGCCAGCAGTACCGGGTTTAGCTCCTACGAGCAGTACTTC. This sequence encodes CASSTGFSSYEQYF.

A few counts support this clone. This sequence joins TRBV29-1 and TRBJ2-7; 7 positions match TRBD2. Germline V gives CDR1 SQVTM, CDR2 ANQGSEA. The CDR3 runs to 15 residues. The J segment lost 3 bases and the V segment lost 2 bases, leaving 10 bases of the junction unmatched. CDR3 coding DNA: TGCAGCGTTGAAATAGGTAGCGGGCCTTACTACGAGCAGTACTTC. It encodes CSVEIGSGPYYEQYF.

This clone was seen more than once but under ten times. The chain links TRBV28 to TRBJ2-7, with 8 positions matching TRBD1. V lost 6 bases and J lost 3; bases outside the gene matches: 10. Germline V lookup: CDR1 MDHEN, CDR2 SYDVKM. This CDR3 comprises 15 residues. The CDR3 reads CASSVQTGVNYEQYF. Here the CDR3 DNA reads TGTGCCAGCAGCGTACAGACAGGGGTAAACTACGAGCAGTACTTC.

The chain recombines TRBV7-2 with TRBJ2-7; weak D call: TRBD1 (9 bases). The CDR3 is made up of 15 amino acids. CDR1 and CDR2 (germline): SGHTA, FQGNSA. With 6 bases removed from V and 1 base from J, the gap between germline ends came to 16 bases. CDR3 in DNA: TGTGCCAGCAGTCATAGCGGGACAGGGTCCTACGAGCAGTACTTC. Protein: CASSHSGTGSYEQYF. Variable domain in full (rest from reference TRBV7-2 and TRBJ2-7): GAGVSQSPSNKVTEKGKDVELRCDPISGHTALYWYRQSLGQGLEFLIYFQGNSAPDKSGLPSDRFSAERTGGSVSTLTIQRTQQEDSAVYLCASSHSGTGSYEQYFGPGTRLTVT.